One sample yielded the 30 T cell receptor beta chains listed below, sequenced in a study of metastatic and nonmetastatic thyroid tumors. TCRdb re-clonotyped the PCR reads through MiXCR. The sample has 25,000 to 35,000 clones; roughly 25% are singletons. No patient received treatment before thyroid surgery. Material: blood. The receptors derive from a female donor with papillary thyroid cancer or a benign thyroid nodule (not recorded which). Some clones in this sample may be carry-over from other donors' samples.

At least ten counts were recorded for this clone. This rearrangement joins TRBV19 to TRBJ1-5; a weak D match, TRBD1 (5 bases). The V and J ends lost 7 bases and 6 bases respectively, with 25 bases between them. The CDR3 has 17 residues. Germline values: CDR1 LNHDA, CDR2 SQIVND (reference sequence). The CDR3 nucleotides are TGTGCCAGTACCTCCCGCTCGGCAGGGTTTTGGGGTCAGCCCCAGCATTTT. Protein sequence: CASTSRSAGFWGQPQHF.

As for this clone: Since no conserved phenylalanine or tryptophan closes the CDR3, a read error is the likely cause. The J gene is TRBJ2-3, the V gene TRBV2; TRBD1 agrees at 10 bases. V trimming: 4 bases; J trimming: 5 bases; junction bases outside the gene matches: 9. Per the germline V gene, CDR1 is SNHLY and CDR2 is FYNNEI. The CDR3 spans 16 residues. Here the CDR3 reads CASSAGTGVCRDTQYI. The CDR3 DNA is TGTGCCAGCAGTGCCGGGACAGGGGTTTGCAGAGATACGCAGTATATT.

The chain couples TRBV20-1 to TRBJ1-2; D is perhaps TRBD1 (6 bases). Germline assignment: CDR1 DFQATT and CDR2 SNEGSKA (reference sequence). Trimming cost V 6 bases and J 3 bases, with 14 bases left between them. CDR3 length: 13 residues. The CDR3 region has the DNA TGCAGTGCCCGCCAGGGGTACGACTATGGCTACACCTTC. Amino acids: CSARQGYDYGYTF.

This clone was counted ten times or more. J is TRBJ2-3 and V is TRBV2; 7 nucleotides agree with TRBD2. Germline V lookup: CDR1 SNHLY, CDR2 FYNNEI. V lost 7 bases and J lost 0; bases outside the gene matches: 10. The CDR3 totals 16 residues. CDR3 region: CASIASGAQSTDTQYF. In DNA form, the CDR3 reads TGTGCCAGCATCGCTAGCGGAGCCCAGAGCACAGATACGCAGTATTTT.

This clone was counted ten times or more. V and J are TRBV2 and TRBJ1-1; 7 nucleotides match TRBD1. Losses at the gene ends were 3 bases for V and 5 bases for J; bases not matched to a gene: 12. CDR1 is SNHLY and CDR2 is FYNNEI in the germline V gene. The CDR3 is 16 residues long. The CDR3: CASSDQGGARWTEAFF. The CDR3 region has the DNA TGTGCCAGCAGTGATCAAGGGGGCGCGAGGTGGACTGAAGCTTTCTTT.

This clone was seen at least ten times. This rearrangement joins TRBV7-2 to TRBJ2-3; 10 bases align to TRBD2. The CDR3 is 14 amino acids. From germline, CDR1 is SGHTA and CDR2 FQGNSA. V lost 3 bases, J lost 4 bases, and 1 base stayed unmatched. The CDR3 spells CASSFLAGADTQYF. The CDR3 region has the DNA TGTGCCAGCAGCTTTCTAGCGGGGGCAGATACGCAGTATTTT.

The V gene is TRBV6-5, the J gene TRBJ2-1; 14 nucleotides line up with TRBD2. The J segment lost 5 bases and the V segment lost 6 bases, leaving 9 bases of the junction unmatched. Germline CDR1 and CDR2: MNHEY and SVGAGI. The CDR3 is 17 amino acids. The CDR3 nucleotides are TGTGCCAGCAGGACCGGGACTAGCGGGAGCCGCAACAATGAGCAGTTCTTC. Translated, it gives CASRTGTSGSRNNEQFF.

This clone was seen repeatedly, ten times or more. The J gene is TRBJ1-1, the V gene TRBV28; D remains unclear. The CDR3 loop spans 15 amino acids. The V end was cut by 2 bases, the J end by 4 bases, with 14 bases between. Germline V gives CDR1 MDHEN, CDR2 SYDVKM. The CDR3 DNA reads TGTGCCAGCAGTTTACCCGTCCCTAGGGCCACTGAAGCTTTCTTT. Translated, it gives CASSLPVPRATEAFF. The full variable domain, with the rest looked up from reference TRBV28 and TRBJ1-1, is DVKVTQSSRYLVKRTGEKVFLECVQDMDHENMFWYRQDPGLGLRLIYFSYDVKMKEKGDIPEGYSVSREKKERFSLILESASTNQTSMYLCASSLPVPRATEAFFGQGTRLTVV.

This clone occurred a few times. The V gene is TRBV5-6, the J gene TRBJ2-3; D gene ambiguous. The germline V gene encodes CDR1 SGHDT and CDR2 YYEEEE. The CDR3 loop spans 16 amino acids. Deletions cut 6 bases from V and 0 bases from J, with 17 bases between. CDR3 residues: CASKSVIALSTDTQYF. CDR3 nucleotides: TGTGCCAGCAAATCGGTGATAGCCCTCAGCACAGATACGCAGTATTTT.

This clone was counted ten times or more. V is TRBV19 and J is TRBJ2-5; D may be TRBD2 (6 bases). V was shortened by 5 bases and J by 4 bases, with 8 bases between the two germline ends. The CDR3 is 12 residues long. Looked up from germline, CDR1 is LNHDA and CDR2 is SQIVND (reference sequence). The CDR3 here is CASSRDLETQYF. As DNA, the CDR3 is TGTGCCAGTAGTCGGGACTTAGAGACCCAGTACTTC.

This clone was counted at least ten times. The chain uses TRBV19 and TRBJ1-4, with no clear D. The germline V and J ends were trimmed by 8 bases and 4 bases, with 11 bases remaining between them. Germline V gene data show CDR1 as LNHDA and CDR2 as SQIVND (reference sequence). The CDR3 extends over 13 amino acids. CDR3 loop: CASRTESNEKLFF. The CDR3 nucleotides read TGTGCCAGTCGGACGGAAAGTAATGAAAAACTGTTTTTT.

Note on this clone: At one end, the junction sequence differs from germline, possibly due to a read error. This chain uses TRBV4-2 with TRBJ1-2; possible D gene TRBD1, 6 bases. CDR3 length equals 16 residues. Per germline, CDR1 LGHNA and CDR2 YNFKEQ. The DNA of the CDR3 is TGTGCCAGCACCCAAAGGACAGCCCTCTTGGGGTATGGCTACTCCTTC. Encoded protein: CASTQRTALLGYGYSF.

This clone is deemed medium-sized. The gene calls are TRBV6-1 and TRBJ2-7, with 7 bases that match TRBD2. The length of the CDR3 is 14 residues. Trimming removed 6 bases from V and 4 bases from J; junction bases left unmatched: 9. Germline CDR1 is MNHNS and CDR2 is SASEGT. In DNA, the CDR3 is TGTGCCAGCAGACCATCCCTAGCGGCGTACGAGCAGTACTTC. As protein: CASRPSLAAYEQYF.

This clone was found many times. This chain joins TRBV6-1 and TRBJ2-5; possible D gene TRBD2, 6 bases. With 7 bases removed from V and 4 bases from J, the gap between germline ends came to 10 bases. The V gene's germline CDR1 is MNHNS and CDR2 SASEGT. The CDR3 is made up of 12 amino acids. The CDR3 sequence: CASKAGTETQYF. The CDR3 nucleotides are TGTGCCAGCAAGGCGGGGACAGAGACCCAGTACTTC.

This clone was seen more than once but under ten times. V usage is TRBV25-1 and J usage is TRBJ2-7, with 11 bases that match TRBD2. CDR1 and CDR2 from the germline V gene are MGHDK and SYGVNS. The CDR3 loop spans 16 amino acids. Trimming cost V 0 bases and J 2 bases; bases outside gene matches: 3. In nucleotides, the CDR3 is TGTGCCAGCAGTGAATATAGCGGGAGGGCCGCCTACGAGCAGTACTTC. This codes for CASSEYSGRAAYEQYF.

As for this clone: An end of the junction does not agree with germline; a read error may underlie this. The same CDR3 arises from other DNA sequences in this sample as well. The V and J genes are TRBV6-1 and TRBJ2-6; D possibly corresponds to TRBD1 (5 bases). CDR3 length: 15 amino acids. Germline CDR1 MNHNS, CDR2 SASEGT. The chain's CDR3 is CASSEGGSGANVLTF. CDR3 sequence (DNA): TGTGCCAGCAGTGAAGGTGGCTCTGGGGCCAACGTCCTAACTTTC.

As to this clone: One end of the junction fails to match germline, which may point to a read error. The chain employs TRBV6-1 and TRBJ2-7; TRBD2 agrees at 9 bases. Germline CDR1 MNHNS, CDR2 SASEGT. This CDR3 comprises 15 residues. The CDR3 DNA reads as TGTGCCAGCCGGGATGCGGGAGGGCCTTCCTACGATCAGTACTTC. It is translated as CASRDAGGPSYDQYF.

This clone was observed at least ten times. This chain connects TRBV28 to TRBJ1-5; D call uncertain. Trimming shortened V by 3 bases and J by 9 bases, and 12 bases separated the two germline ends. Germline lookup yields CDR1 MDHEN and CDR2 SYDVKM. This CDR3 comprises 13 residues. CDR3 protein: CASSFEDPGPQHF. The DNA of the CDR3 is TGTGCCAGCAGTTTCGAGGACCCGGGGCCCCAGCATTTT.

The chain links TRBV11-3 to TRBJ1-6, with 7 bases that match TRBD1. Germline CDR1 and CDR2: SGHNT and YENEEA. After removal of 8 bases from V and 2 bases from J, the junction contained 9 bases not matched to a gene. The CDR3 has 16 amino acids. The CDR3 bases are TGTGCCAGCGGGCCTGGGACAGCCGCCTATAATTCACCCCTCCACTTT. Its translation is CASGPGTAAYNSPLHF.

This clone occurred many times. V gene TRBV15 combines with J gene TRBJ2-1, with TRBD2 matching 13 bases. The CDR3 totals 14 residues. V lost 8 bases, J lost 7 bases, and 5 bases stayed unmatched. The V gene's germline CDR1 is LNHNV and CDR2 YYDKDF (reference sequence). The CDR3 loop reads CATRGTSGANEQFF. The CDR3, as DNA: TGTGCCACCCGGGGGACTAGCGGGGCAAATGAGCAGTTCTTC.

This clone qualifies as medium-sized (0.01 to 0.1%). This chain links TRBV5-1 with TRBJ2-7; 8 nucleotides line up with TRBD1. The CDR3 loop spans 14 amino acids. Germline CDR1 reads SGHRS; CDR2 reads YFSETQ. The V segment lost 7 bases and the J segment 6 bases; nucleotides outside the gene matches: 12. CDR3: CASAVGTGKGEQYF. In DNA form, the CDR3 reads TGCGCCAGCGCCGTGGGGACAGGAAAGGGCGAGCAGTACTTC.

A word on this clone: The junction shows a germline mismatch at one end, possibly a read error. CDR3 nucleotide sequence: TGTGACAGCAGAGCGTCCGGGACGTACCAAGAGACCCAGTACTTC. It encodes CDSRASGTYQETQYF. The chain recombines TRBV9 with TRBJ2-5, with D perhaps assigned TRBD1 or TRBD2 (5 bases each). Germline-derived CDR1 and CDR2 are SGDLS and YYNGEE. This CDR3 region has 15 residues.

This clone came up many times. The CDR3 DNA follows: TGTGCCAGCAGTCCTCAAAGGGACAGGGGGCCCCAGTACTTC. Translating gives CASSPQRDRGPQYF. The J gene is TRBJ2-5, the V gene TRBV6-1, with 12 bases matching TRBD1. J was trimmed by 9 bases and V by 5 bases; bases with no gene match: 7. The CDR3 loop spans 14 amino acids. CDR1 is MNHNS and CDR2 is SASEGT in the germline V gene.

This clone has at least ten counts. Here the CDR3 DNA reads TGTGCCAGCAGCTTGGCGGTAGGGATAGGGGTCACCGGGGAGCTGTTTTTT. Residues: CASSLAVGIGVTGELFF. The chain combines TRBV5-4 with TRBJ2-2; tentative D call: TRBD1 (5 bases). V lost 0 bases to trimming and J lost 4 bases, with 16 bases between them. The CDR3 is 17 residues long. In germline, CDR1 is SGHNT, CDR2 YYREEE (reference sequence).

This clone has at least ten counts. The gene calls are TRBV20-1 and TRBJ2-5, with 11 bases identical to TRBD2. This CDR3 spans 14 amino acids. The V gene end was trimmed by 6 bases and the J gene end by 5 bases; junction bases not matched to a gene: 8. Germline CDR1 DFQATT, CDR2 SNEGSKA (reference sequence). The CDR3 protein is CSAKTSGSVETQYF. CDR3 sequence (DNA): TGCAGTGCGAAAACTAGCGGGAGTGTGGAGACCCAGTACTTC.

This clone is medium-sized within its sample. The chain recombines TRBV28 with TRBJ2-1; possibly TRBD1 for D (6 bases). Germline V lookup: CDR1 MDHEN, CDR2 SYDVKM. V lost 2 bases and J lost 0, with 14 bases in between. The CDR3 loop spans 17 amino acids. This chain's CDR3 is CASSLDPGQTSYNEQFF. The CDR3 DNA follows: TGTGCCAGCAGTTTAGACCCAGGACAGACCTCCTACAATGAGCAGTTCTTC. The whole variable domain, remainder taken from reference TRBV28 and TRBJ2-1, is DVKVTQSSRYLVKRTGEKVFLECVQDMDHENMFWYRQDPGLGLRLIYFSYDVKMKEKGDIPEGYSVSREKKERFSLILESASTNQTSMYLCASSLDPGQTSYNEQFFGPGTRLTVL.

The sample holds a few counts of this clone. The chain recombines TRBV28 with TRBJ1-2; D call uncertain. This CDR3 is 14 amino acids long. V was clipped by 2 bases and J by 8 bases, with 15 bases between them. The germline gives CDR1 MDHEN, CDR2 SYDVKM. Here the CDR3 DNA reads TGTGCCAGCAGTTTAGTTAGCGGGCTATGGGGCTACACCTTC. It encodes CASSLVSGLWGYTF.

This clone was detected many times. This chain connects TRBV6-1 to TRBJ2-3; the D gene is possibly TRBD1 (6 bases). CDR3 length: 14 amino acids. V lost 6 bases, J lost 6 bases, and 16 bases lay in between. Germline CDR1 is MNHNS and CDR2 is SASEGT. CDR3 sequence: CASSRNTGLDTQYF. As DNA, the CDR3 is TGTGCCAGCAGCCGCAACACAGGGTTGGATACGCAGTATTTT.

This clone has a count of ten or more. The CDR3 DNA sequence: TGCGCCAGCAGTGAGTCGAATTGGGAAACGAGCAATCAGCCCCAGCATTTT. Protein product: CASSESNWETSNQPQHF. This chain connects TRBV10-2 to TRBJ1-5; D is undetermined. Trimming stripped 0 bases from V and 1 base from J, with 13 bases between. Germline-derived CDR1 and CDR2 are WSHSY and SAAADI. There are 17 residues in the CDR3.

The rearrangement links TRBV5-1 to TRBJ1-2; possible D gene TRBD1, 5 bases. Germline-derived CDR1 and CDR2 are SGHRS and YFSETQ. With 0 bases removed from V and 3 bases from J, the gap between germline ends came to 9 bases. The CDR3 is 14 residues long. DNA of the CDR3: TGCGCCAGCAGCTTGGCAGGGCCTTACTATGGCTACACCTTC. It translates to CASSLAGPYYGYTF.